This T cell receptor (beta chain) was captured by sequencing in a study of cytomegalovirus exposure and HLA in healthy donors. Regarding this clone: The antigen is undetermined.

Some clones are missing from TCRdb's copy, which holds only in-frame ones; the method was immunoSEQ multiplex PCR. The sample lists about 130,000 clones; about 89% were seen once. Study-level findings and limits: According to a subsequent analysis, TCR clusters identified in the first cohort showed a tendency to co-occur across the 110 or so validation repertoires.

Per the germline V gene, CDR1 is SEHNR and CDR2 is FQNEAQ (reference sequence). This CDR3 comprises 12 residues. The ends were cut back, 4 bases at V and 5 bases at J, with 7 bases in the middle. Sequenced material: PBMCs. V and J are TRBV7-9 and TRBJ2-3; the D is unclear. The clonotype was recovered from a woman under 30 in good health and CMV-seronegative. CDR3 DNA: TGTGCCAGCAGCTACAGTGAAGATACGCAGTATTTT. It specifies CASSYSEDTQYF.